This T cell receptor (beta chain) comes out of a study of cytomegalovirus exposure and HLA in healthy donors. The study's findings and limits: The study listed roughly 160 cytomegalovirus-associated TCR beta chains. Cytomegalovirus status was reportedly diagnosed by the classifier with high sensitivity and specificity.

Assay used: immunoSEQ multiplex PCR; TCRdb lists only in-frame clones, some missing. Found here are 55,000 to 75,000 clones, roughly 94% of them singletons; the top ten hold under 1.5%. In the case of this clone: Its antigen is unknown.

J lost 6 bases, V lost 2 bases, and 7 bases had no gene match. CDR1 is MNHEY, CDR2 SVGAGI, per germline. This CDR3 comprises 14 residues. Material: PBMCs. The J gene is TRBJ2-7, the V gene TRBV6-5; 7 nucleotides line up with TRBD1. The receptor was derived from a man aged 18 to 30 in good health and CMV-seropositive. The CDR3 here is CASSYATGYREQYF. In nucleotides, the CDR3 is TGTGCCAGCAGTTACGCGACAGGGTATCGCGAGCAGTACTTC.